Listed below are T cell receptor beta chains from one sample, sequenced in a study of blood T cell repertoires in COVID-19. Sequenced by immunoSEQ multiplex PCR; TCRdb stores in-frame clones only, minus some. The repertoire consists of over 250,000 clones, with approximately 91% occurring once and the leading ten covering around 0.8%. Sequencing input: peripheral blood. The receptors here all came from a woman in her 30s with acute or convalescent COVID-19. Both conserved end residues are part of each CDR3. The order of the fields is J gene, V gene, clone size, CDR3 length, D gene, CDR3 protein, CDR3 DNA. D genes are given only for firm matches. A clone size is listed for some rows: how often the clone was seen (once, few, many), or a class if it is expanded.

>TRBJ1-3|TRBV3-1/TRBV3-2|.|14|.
CASLEGTAGNTIYF
TGTGCCAGCTTGGAGGGGACGGCTGGAAACACCATATATTTT
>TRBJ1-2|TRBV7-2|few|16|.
CASSLLGTGTNYGYTF
TGTGCCAGCAGCCTCCTCGGCACAGGGACTAACTATGGCTACACCTTC
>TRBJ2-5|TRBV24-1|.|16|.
CATSGATGLSGETQYF
TGTGCCACCAGTGGGGCCACGGGGCTGAGCGGGGAGACCCAGTACTTC
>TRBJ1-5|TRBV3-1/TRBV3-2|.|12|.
CASTERNQPQHF
TGTGCCAGCACAGAACGCAATCAGCCCCAGCATTTT
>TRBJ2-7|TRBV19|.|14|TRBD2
CASSRRGGSYEQYF
TGTGCCAGTAGTAGGCGGGGGGGATCCTACGAGCAGTACTTC
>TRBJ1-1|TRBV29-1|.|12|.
CSVTGGGTEAFF
TGCAGCGTGACCGGGGGAGGGACTGAAGCTTTCTTT
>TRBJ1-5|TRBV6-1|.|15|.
CASSEGRAARVPQHF
TGTGCCAGCAGTGAAGGGAGGGCAGCGAGGGTGCCCCAGCATTTT
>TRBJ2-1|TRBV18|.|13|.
CASSQLTSNEQFF
TGTGCCAGCTCACAACTGACTAGCAATGAGCAGTTCTTC
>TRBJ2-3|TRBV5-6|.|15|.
CASSLWALSTDTQYF
TGTGCCAGCAGCTTGTGGGCCCTAAGCACAGATACGCAGTATTTT
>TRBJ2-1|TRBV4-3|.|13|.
CASSQELYYEQFF
TGCGCCAGCAGCCAAGAGCTCTATTATGAGCAGTTCTTC
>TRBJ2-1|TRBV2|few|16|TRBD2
CASRMVRLSTSGEQFF
TGTGCCAGCAGGATGGTGCGGCTATCTACTAGCGGTGAGCAGTTCTTC
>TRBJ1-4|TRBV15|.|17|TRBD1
CATSRTGTGAYNEKLFF
TGTGCCACCAGCAGGACCGGGACAGGGGCCTATAATGAAAAACTGTTTTTT
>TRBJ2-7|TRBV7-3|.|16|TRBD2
CASSPGGDLSSYEQYF
TGTGCCAGCAGCCCGGGAGGGGACTTAAGCTCCTACGAGCAGTACTTC
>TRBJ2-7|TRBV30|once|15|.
CAWSVTQGLGGEQYF
TGTGCCTGGAGTGTAACCCAGGGGCTAGGTGGGGAGCAGTACTTC
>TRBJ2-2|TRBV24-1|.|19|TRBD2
CATSDPGTSGRLNTGELFF
TGTGCCACCAGTGATCCGGGGACTAGCGGGAGGCTGAACACCGGGGAGCTGTTTTTT
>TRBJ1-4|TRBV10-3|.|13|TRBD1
CAISGQGNEKLFF
TGTGCCATCTCGGGACAGGGGAATGAAAAACTGTTTTTT
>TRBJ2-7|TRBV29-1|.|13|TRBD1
CSAWTGEVHEQYF
TGCAGCGCTTGGACAGGGGAGGTGCACGAGCAGTACTTC
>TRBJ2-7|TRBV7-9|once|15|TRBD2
CASSLAGTSAQEQYF
TGTGCCAGCAGCTTAGCCGGGACTAGCGCGCAGGAGCAGTACTTC
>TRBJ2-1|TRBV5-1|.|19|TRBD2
CASSALPPPVAGPYNEQFF
TGCGCCAGCAGCGCCCTCCCACCCCCCGTAGCGGGACCCTACAATGAGCAGTTCTTC
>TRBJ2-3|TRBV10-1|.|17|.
CASLECLAGPSTDTQYF
TGCGCCAGCCTGGAATGTCTTGCGGGACCTAGCACAGATACGCAGTATTTT
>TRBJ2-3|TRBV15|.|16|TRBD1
CATSRDRGSPSDTQYF
TGTGCCACCAGCAGAGACAGGGGGAGTCCTAGCGATACGCAGTATTTT
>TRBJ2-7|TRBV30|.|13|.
CAWSAPGVYEQYF
TGTGCCTGGAGTGCTCCAGGCGTCTACGAGCAGTACTTC
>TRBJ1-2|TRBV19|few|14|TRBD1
CASSIRTGVYGYTF
TGTGCCAGTAGTATCCGGACAGGGGTGTATGGCTACACCTTC
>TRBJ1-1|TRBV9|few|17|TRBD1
CASSPGTGVNKNTEAFF
TGTGCCAGCAGCCCCGGGACAGGGGTTAATAAGAACACTGAAGCTTTCTTT
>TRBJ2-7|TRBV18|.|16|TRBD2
CASSPPGVAGWNEQYF
TGTGCCAGCTCACCACCGGGGGTAGCGGGATGGAACGAGCAGTACTTC
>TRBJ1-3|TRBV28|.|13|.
CASAGDAGNTIYF
TGTGCCAGCGCAGGGGACGCTGGAAACACCATATATTTT
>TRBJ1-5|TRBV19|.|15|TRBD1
CASSSWDSNNQPQHF
TGTGCCAGTAGTTCTTGGGACAGTAATAATCAGCCCCAGCATTTT
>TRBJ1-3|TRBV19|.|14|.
CASSISGTGNTIYF
TGTGCCAGTAGTATATCGGGGACTGGAAACACCATATATTTT
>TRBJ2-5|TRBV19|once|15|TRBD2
CASSPGGTLQETQYF
TGTGCCAGTAGCCCGGGGGGGACTCTGCAAGAGACCCAGTACTTC
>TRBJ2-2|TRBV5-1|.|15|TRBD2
CASSPTSADTGELFF
TGCGCCAGCAGCCCGACTAGCGCCGACACCGGGGAGCTGTTTTTT
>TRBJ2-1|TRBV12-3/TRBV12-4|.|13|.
CASGHQVSNEQFF
TGTGCCAGCGGCCACCAGGTTTCCAATGAGCAGTTCTTC
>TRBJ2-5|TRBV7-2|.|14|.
CASSLETLQETQYF
TGTGCCAGCAGCTTAGAGACTTTACAAGAGACCCAGTACTTC
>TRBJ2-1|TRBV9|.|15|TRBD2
CASSSRLAAYNEQFF
TGTGCCAGCAGCTCCCGGCTAGCGGCTTACAATGAGCAGTTCTTC
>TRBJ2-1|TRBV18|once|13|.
CASSPELQAEQFF
TGTGCCAGCTCACCCGAACTGCAGGCTGAGCAGTTCTTC
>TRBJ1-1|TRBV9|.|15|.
CASSVEVDMNTEAFF
TGTGCCAGCAGCGTAGAAGTAGACATGAACACTGAAGCTTTCTTT
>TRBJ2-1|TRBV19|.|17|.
CASTTRFDRSSYNEQFF
TGTGCCAGTACTACGCGGTTTGACAGGAGCTCCTACAATGAGCAGTTCTTC
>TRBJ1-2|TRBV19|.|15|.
CASSSPGAANYGYTF
TGTGCCAGTAGTTCCCCAGGTGCCGCCAACTATGGCTACACCTTC
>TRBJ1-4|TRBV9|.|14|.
CASSVGDNNEKLFF
TGTGCCAGCAGCGTCGGTGATAATAATGAAAAACTGTTTTTT
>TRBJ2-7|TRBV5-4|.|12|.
CASSQDFYEQYF
TGTGCCAGCAGCCAAGACTTTTACGAGCAGTACTTC
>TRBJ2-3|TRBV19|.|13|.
CASTRSSTDTQYF
TGTGCCAGTACGCGGTCTAGCACAGATACGCAGTATTTT
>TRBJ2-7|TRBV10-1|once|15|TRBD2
CASSRLAGEGGEQYF
TGCGCCAGCAGTCGGCTAGCGGGAGAAGGTGGTGAGCAGTACTTC
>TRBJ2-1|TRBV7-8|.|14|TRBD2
CASSRGLGGNEQFF
TGTGCCAGCAGCAGGGGACTAGGTGGAAATGAGCAGTTCTTC
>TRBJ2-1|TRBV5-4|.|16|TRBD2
CASSLEGLAGDGEQFF
TGTGCCAGCAGCTTGGAGGGACTAGCGGGAGACGGGGAGCAGTTCTTC
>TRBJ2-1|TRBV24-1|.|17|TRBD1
CATSDTPGGGSYNEQFF
TGTGCCACCAGTGACACCCCAGGGGGCGGCTCATACAATGAGCAGTTCTTC
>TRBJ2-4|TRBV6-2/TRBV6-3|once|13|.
CASSSDRRNIQYF
TGTGCCAGCAGTTCCGACAGGAGAAACATTCAGTACTTC
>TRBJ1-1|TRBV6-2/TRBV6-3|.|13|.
CASSYSASYEAFF
TGTGCCAGCAGTTACTCAGCCTCCTACGAAGCTTTCTTT
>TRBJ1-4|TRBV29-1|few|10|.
CSVLNEKLFF
TGCAGCGTTTTAAATGAAAAACTGTTTTTT
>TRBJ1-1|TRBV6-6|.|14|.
CASSQTEMNTEAFF
TGTGCCAGCAGCCAAACAGAAATGAACACTGAAGCTTTCTTT
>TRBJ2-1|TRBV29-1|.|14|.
CSVGGGVGYNEQFF
TGCAGCGTTGGGGGAGGAGTCGGCTACAATGAGCAGTTCTTC
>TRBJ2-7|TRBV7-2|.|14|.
CASSRSGTTYEQYF
TGTGCCAGCAGCAGGTCCGGGACAACCTACGAGCAGTACTTC
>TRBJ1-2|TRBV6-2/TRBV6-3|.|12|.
CASSTGEYGYTF
TGTGCCAGCAGCACAGGAGAGTATGGCTACACCTTC
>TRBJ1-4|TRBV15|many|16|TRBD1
CATSSSGGQGGEKLFF
TGTGCCACCAGCTCCTCCGGGGGACAGGGTGGTGAAAAACTGTTTTTT
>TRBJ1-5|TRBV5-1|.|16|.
CASSLTGQNSNQPQHF
TGCGCCAGCAGCCTAACCGGACAGAATAGCAATCAGCCCCAGCATTTT
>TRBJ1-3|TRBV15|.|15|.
CATSRDQISGNTIYF
TGTGCCACCAGCAGAGATCAAATCTCTGGAAACACCATATATTTT
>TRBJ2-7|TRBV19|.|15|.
CASSISQGLYYEQYF
TGTGCCAGTAGTATATCCCAGGGTTTGTACTACGAGCAGTACTTC
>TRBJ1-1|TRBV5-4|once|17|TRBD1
CAVLKLDRGLVNTEAFF
TGTGCCGTACTGAAACTCGACAGGGGGCTGGTGAACACTGAAGCTTTCTTT
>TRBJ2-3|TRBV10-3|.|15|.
CAITDPGESTDTQYF
TGTGCCATCACCGACCCGGGAGAAAGCACAGATACGCAGTATTTT
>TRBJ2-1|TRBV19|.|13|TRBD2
CASSLWTSDEQFF
TGTGCCAGTAGTCTCTGGACTAGCGATGAGCAGTTCTTC